Below, one T cell receptor (beta chain) is given with its context. Its antigen is not yet known. It has no much larger one-base neighbor in the sample; base qualities were not kept. TCR CDR3 regions were amplified from genomic DNA by multiplex PCR using the deep immunoSEQ assay. Extracted genomic DNA from each cell subset was distributed evenly across all wells of several immunoSEQ 96-well plates, and each plate was treated as a replicate. For sorted subsets, roughly 200 ng of genomic DNA, equivalent to tens of thousands of T cell genomes, went into each replicate PCR. Purified libraries were measured with a Qubit 3.0 fluorometer, size-checked on a Bioanalyzer 2100, and measured again with the KAPA Library Quantification kit. Every immunoSEQ 96-well plate was sequenced on a separate single-read 150-cycle Illumina NextSeq 550 flow cell. On the study's bioinformatics: Because the immunoSEQ output included only junctional sequences and no quality scores, the filtering could not be the same as the filtering used for full-length reads. Sequences were annotated with PyIR, a Python wrapper for IgBLAST v1.9, and V/J genes and CDR3 were assigned using IMGT germline references. Reads with weak V/J assignments (E-value above 1e-6), missing CDR3, stop codons, out-of-frame junctions, or ambiguous translated residues were removed. V3J clonotypes were defined by identical inferred V gene, J gene, and CDR3 amino acid sequence. Percentage overlap between repertoires was computed as shared unique clonotypes divided by the size of the smaller repertoire. Repertoire richness was assessed with RTK rarefaction, the Chao1 estimator, and Recon v2.1 estimates of unobserved clonotypes. For all TCRbeta clonotypes obtained by the gDNA method from a few donors, generation probabilities were computed with OLGA. Imported from immuneACCESS, the table was reduced by TCRdb to in-frame sequences with V and J called. These copies leave out some clones; in studies compared against another copy, an unresolved V gene accounts for under half, and the cause of the remainder is not known. V, J and clone size are those of that table, while D and trimming were read from the DNA. The sample data list hundreds of thousands of clones, and around 97% of these were observed just once. 0.055% to 0.07% of the sample comes from the top ten.

This entry belongs to a study of shared clonotypes between healthy human individuals (dated by TCRdb to 2020 to 2021). For the study in its entirety: A couple of women and three men aged 18 to 49 years were included in the cohort. Leukapheresis yielded between about 0.94 and 8.9 billion PBMCs per donor. For each donor, CD4 naive and CD4 memory were each given three plates, CD8 naive was given two plates, and CD8 memory was given one plate. To estimate repertoire size and how much clonotype sharing occurs between individuals, the study deeply sequenced the blood TCR repertoires of five or six healthy adults. To increase sequencing depth and limit assay-specific biases, different laboratories used diverse techniques to prepare libraries and sequence TCR repertoires.

The donors were healthy, HIV-negative adults who had no recently reported acute infections or vaccinations. Every donor was a Caucasian adult living in Nashville, Tennessee, USA. CD4+ T cells were enriched by magnetic negative selection, after which naive cells were positively selected on CD45RA and the negative fraction was taken as the memory subset. After blood collection by leukapheresis, PBMCs were isolated using Ficoll-Histopaque density gradient centrifugation and then cryopreserved in the vapor phase of liquid nitrogen. Analytical flow cytometry was used to check the purity and quantity of every magnetically sorted T cell population. From each sorted fraction, genomic DNA was isolated and quantified by UV absorbance on a Nanodrop 2000c. The germline V gene provides CDR1 MNHNS and CDR2 SASEGT. The junction carries 14 bases between V and J, which are trimmed by 6 bases and 3 bases respectively. From cysteine to phenylalanine, the CDR3 is 14 amino acids long. Only CDR3 DNA remains: 42 bases, in frame from the first base.

Overall study outcomes, separate from this receptor: The genetic and exposure-history diversity represented was limited by the small number of donors. Estimated clonotype richness was generally larger for naive than for memory subsets. Even with the large sequencing depth, rarefaction of the sorted-subset datasets indicated that sequencing was incomplete. Clonotypes shared by all four sorted-subset donors showed higher generation probabilities than non-shared clonotypes. Pairwise subsampling indicated that sequencing depth was expected to affect the degree of clonotype sharing among donors. Sampling was restricted to blood, and TCR repertoires in tissues likely differ from the TCR repertoires found in blood. Sharing across a handful of donors was observed for approximately 4.6% of naive CD4, less than 4% of naive CD8, roughly 2.3% of memory CD4, and about 0.39% of memory CD8 clonotypes.

This receptor was obtained from a woman aged 30 to 39 in good health. The chain is made from TRBV6-1 and TRBJ2-5; TRBD2 is possibly the D segment (6 matching bases). The sequenced sample consisted of naive CD4+ T cells sorted from blood. The sample's cell subset or site label, in plain terms: CD45RA+ positively selected. In nucleotide form, the sequence is TGTGCCAGCAGCCCGCCGGGAGTCGAAGAGACCCAGTACTTC. Its protein is CASSPPGVEETQYF.